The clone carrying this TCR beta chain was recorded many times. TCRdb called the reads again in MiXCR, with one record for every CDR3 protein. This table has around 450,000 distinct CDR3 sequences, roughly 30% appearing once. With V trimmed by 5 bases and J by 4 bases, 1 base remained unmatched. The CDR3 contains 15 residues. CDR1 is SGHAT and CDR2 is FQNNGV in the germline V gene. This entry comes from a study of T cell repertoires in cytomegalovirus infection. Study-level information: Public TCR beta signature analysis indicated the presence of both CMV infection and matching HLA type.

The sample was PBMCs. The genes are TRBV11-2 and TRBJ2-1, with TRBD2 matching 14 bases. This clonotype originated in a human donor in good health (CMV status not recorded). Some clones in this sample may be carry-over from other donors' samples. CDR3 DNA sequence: TGTGCCAGCAGCCGACTAGCGGGGGGGTACAATGAGCAGTTCTTC. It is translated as CASSRLAGGYNEQFF. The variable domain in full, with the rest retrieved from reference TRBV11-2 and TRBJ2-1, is EAGVAQSPRYKIIEKRQSVAFWCNPISGHATLYWYQQILGQGPKLLIQFQNNGVVDDSQLPKDRFSAERLKGVDSTLKIQPAKLEDSAVYLCASSRLAGGYNEQFFGPGTRLTVL.